One sample yielded the 20 T cell receptor beta chains listed below, sequenced in a study of blood T cell repertoires in COVID-19. Some clones are missing from TCRdb's copy, which holds only in-frame ones; the method was immunoSEQ multiplex PCR. The table includes around 400,000 clones, around 87% detected once. The sequenced material came from peripheral blood. The receptors derive from a woman aged 60-75 years with COVID-19, enrolled during active disease.

The chain combines TRBV7-9 with TRBJ2-3, with 10 bases aligning to TRBD1. After removal of 3 bases from V and 1 base from J, the junction contained 7 bases not matched to a gene. The CDR3 consists of 17 residues. The germline V gene encodes CDR1 SEHNR and CDR2 FQNEAQ (reference sequence). CDR3 in amino acids: CASSLIAGTGGTDTQYF. Here the CDR3 DNA reads TGTGCCAGCAGCTTGATAGCCGGGACAGGGGGCACAGATACGCAGTATTTT.

A few counts support this clone. The J gene is TRBJ2-7, the V gene TRBV4-1; weak D call: TRBD2 (5 bases). The V gene's germline CDR1 is MGHRA and CDR2 YSYEKL. The length of the CDR3 is 16 residues. V lost 1 base, J lost 5 bases, and 18 bases lay in between. The CDR3: CASSQGQAPGVDEQYF. The CDR3 nucleotides are TGCGCCAGCAGCCAAGGACAAGCCCCCGGGGTCGACGAGCAGTACTTC.

CDR3 amino acids: CAIRMTGGSYTF. CDR3 DNA: TGTGCCATCAGGATGACAGGGGGGAGCTACACCTTC. This sequence joins TRBV10-3 and TRBJ1-2; 9 bases align to TRBD1. The germline V gene encodes CDR1 ENHRY and CDR2 SYGVKD. The CDR3 extends over 12 amino acids. V shed 6 bases, J shed 9 bases, and the junction held 5 bases outside the gene matches.

The chain employs TRBV16 and TRBJ1-2; maybe TRBD1 (6 bases). The CDR3 has 16 amino acids. CDR1 KGHSY and CDR2 FQNENV come from the germline V gene. Between the trimmed V and J ends, which lost 4 bases and 4 bases, there was a span of 19 bases. The CDR3 region is CASSPTGTTAGYGYTF. The CDR3 DNA reads as TGTGCCAGCAGCCCTACCGGGACAACGGCCGGCTATGGCTACACCTTC. Filled out from reference TRBV16 and TRBJ1-2, the complete variable domain reads GEEVAQTPKHLVRGEGQKAKLYCAPIKGHSYVFWYQQVLKNEFKFLISFQNENVFDETGMPKERFSAKCLPNSPCSLEIQATKLEDSAVYFCASSPTGTTAGYGYTFGSGTRLTVV.

The sample holds many counts of this clone. The chain is built from TRBV5-1 and TRBJ1-5; 7 positions agree with TRBD1. Trimming cost V 2 bases and J 4 bases; bases outside gene matches: 9. The CDR3 sequence is 16 residues long. Germline lookup yields CDR1 SGHRS and CDR2 YFSETQ. CDR3 protein: CASSFLGQVLNQPQHF. The CDR3 DNA follows: TGCGCCAGCAGCTTTTTAGGACAGGTCCTGAATCAGCCCCAGCATTTT.

This clone was seen a handful of times. The chain joins TRBV2 to TRBJ1-2; 7 nucleotides line up with TRBD1. Germline V CDR1 and CDR2: SNHLY, FYNNEI. CDR3 size: 14 residues. Trimming at V came to 7 bases and at J to 4 bases, leaving 9 bases not matched to a gene. This chain's CDR3 is CASKKDRTFYGYTF. The CDR3 DNA follows: TGTGCCAGCAAAAAGGACAGGACCTTCTATGGCTACACCTTC.

The chain has TRBV28 and TRBJ1-1; D not resolved. Deletions cut 6 bases from V and 5 bases from J, with 16 bases between. Germline V CDR1 and CDR2: MDHEN, SYDVKM. The CDR3 is 14 residues long. The CDR3 spells CASRYLRRDTEAFF. Written as DNA, the CDR3 is TGTGCCAGCAGGTATCTCCGGCGGGATACTGAAGCTTTCTTT.

The chain has TRBV7-2 and TRBJ2-1; 10 nucleotides match TRBD2. From germline, CDR1 is SGHTA and CDR2 FQGNSA. The CDR3 covers 15 residues. Losses at the gene ends were 5 bases for V and 8 bases for J; bases not matched to a gene: 9. The CDR3 nucleotides are TGTGCCAGCAGCCCAGCAGCGGGGGGGCCCCATGAGCAGTTCTTC. This translates into CASSPAAGGPHEQFF.

V and J are TRBV2 and TRBJ2-7; perhaps TRBD1 as D (5 bases). Looked up from germline, CDR1 is SNHLY and CDR2 is FYNNEI. Trimming shortened V by 0 bases and J by 3 bases, and 9 bases separated the two germline ends. The length of the CDR3 is 14 residues. The DNA for the CDR3 is TGTGCCAGCAGTGAAGCGCAGGGCCGCTACGAGCAGTACTTC. It translates to CASSEAQGRYEQYF. The full variable domain, with the rest looked up from reference TRBV2 and TRBJ2-7, is EPEVTQTPSHQVTQMGQEVILRCVPISNHLYFYWYRQILGQKVEFLVSFYNNEISEKSEIFDDQFSVERPDGSNFTLKIRSTKLEDSAMYFCASSEAQGRYEQYFGPGTRLTVT.

The CDR3 coding sequence is TGTGCCAGCACCGACCGGGGTAACACTGAAGCTTTCTTT. The encoded protein is CASTDRGNTEAFF. V and J are TRBV6-5 and TRBJ1-1; D gene ambiguous. V was clipped by 7 bases and J by 2 bases, with 11 bases between them. This CDR3 is built from 13 residues. CDR1 is MNHEY, CDR2 SVGAGI, per germline.

V usage is TRBV28 and J usage is TRBJ1-5, with D uncertain. In germline, CDR1 is MDHEN, CDR2 SYDVKM. Trimming stripped 6 bases from V and 4 bases from J, with 16 bases between. The CDR3 length is 15 residues. This CDR3 reads CASSKYGPGNQPQHF. The CDR3 DNA reads TGTGCCAGCAGCAAATACGGCCCGGGGAATCAGCCCCAGCATTTT.

In this sample, this clone turned up a few times. J is TRBJ1-2 and V is TRBV10-1; tentative D call: TRBD1 (5 bases). V lost 4 bases and J 3 bases, leaving 9 bases between the germline ends. The CDR3 length is 13 residues. Germline V gene lookup returns CDR1 WNHNN and CDR2 SYGVQD (reference sequence). The CDR3, as DNA: TGCGCCAGCAGTGCCAGGGCGGACTATGGCTACACCTTC. Translated: CASSARADYGYTF.

This rearrangement joins TRBV5-1 to TRBJ2-5; perhaps TRBD2 as D (6 bases). The CDR3 is 15 residues long. CDR1 and CDR2 from the germline V gene are SGHRS and YFSETQ. Trimming stripped 4 bases from V and 4 bases from J, with 17 bases between. CDR3 amino acids: CASSRTGEKGETQYF. The CDR3 coding sequence is TGCGCCAGCAGCCGAACGGGGGAGAAAGGAGAGACCCAGTACTTC. The whole variable domain, filled in from reference TRBV5-1 and TRBJ2-5, reads KAGVTQTPRYLIKTRGQQVTLSCSPISGHRSVSWYQQTPGQGLQFLFEYFSETQRNKGNFPGRFSGRQFSNSRSEMNVSTLELGDSALYLCASSRTGEKGETQYFGPGTRLLVL.

Here the CDR3 reads CASSQMGGGHTYGYTF. The CDR3 DNA sequence: TGCGCCAGCAGCCAGATGGGGGGAGGGCATACCTATGGCTACACCTTC. V and J are TRBV4-1 and TRBJ1-2; D possibly corresponds to TRBD1 (5 bases). There are 16 residues in the CDR3. The V end lost 3 bases, the J end lost 4 bases, and 18 bases lay between the germline ends. Germline values: CDR1 MGHRA, CDR2 YSYEKL.

CDR3 amino acids: CASTLSRGATYGYTF. The CDR3 region has the DNA TGTGCCAGCACCCTAAGTCGAGGAGCGACTTATGGCTACACCTTC. This sequence joins TRBV6-5 and TRBJ1-2; D gene ambiguous. The CDR3 totals 15 residues. The V gene lost 7 bases and the J gene lost 5 bases, with 20 bases spanning the gap. The V gene's germline CDR1 is MNHEY and CDR2 SVGAGI.

The chain carries TRBV5-1 and TRBJ1-1; D gene unclear. CDR1 and CDR2 (germline): SGHRS, YFSETQ. CDR3 length equals 14 residues. Trimming shortened V by 0 bases and J by 3 bases, and 9 bases separated the two germline ends. CDR3 sequence: CASSLEGVDTEAFF. CDR3 sequence (DNA): TGCGCCAGCAGCTTGGAGGGAGTAGACACTGAAGCTTTCTTT.

This clone was seen just once. DNA of the CDR3: TGTGCCAGCAGTGACTTGACAGGGGCCTATGGCGAGCAGTACTTC. It translates to CASSDLTGAYGEQYF. The chain recombines TRBV6-1 with TRBJ2-7; the match to TRBD1 covers 8 bases. This CDR3 has 15 residues. V lost 3 bases, J lost 6 bases, and 10 bases stayed unmatched. The germline CDR1 and CDR2 sequences are MNHNS and SASEGT.

The chain couples TRBV11-2 to TRBJ2-2; 7 nucleotides agree with TRBD2. Germline CDR1 and CDR2: SGHAT and FQNNGV. After removal of 1 base from V and 1 base from J, the junction contained 9 bases not matched to a gene. The length of the CDR3 is 18 residues. The CDR3 loop is CASSLGSFGTKNTGELFF. The CDR3 DNA reads as TGTGCCAGCAGCTTAGGCTCTTTTGGGACTAAGAACACCGGGGAGCTGTTTTTT. Full variable domain (outside the CDR3, taken from reference TRBV11-2 and TRBJ2-2): EAGVAQSPRYKIIEKRQSVAFWCNPISGHATLYWYQQILGQGPKLLIQFQNNGVVDDSQLPKDRFSAERLKGVDSTLKIQPAKLEDSAVYLCASSLGSFGTKNTGELFFGEGSRLTVL.

The V call is TRBV5-1, the J call TRBJ2-4; 8 bases align to TRBD2. The CDR3 length is 12 residues. After removal of 5 bases from V and 9 bases from J, the junction contained 4 bases not matched to a gene. Germline CDR1 reads SGHRS; CDR2 reads YFSETQ. CDR3 bases: TGCGCCAGCAGAGGCGCGGGGGGCATTCAGTACTTC. It yields the protein CASRGAGGIQYF.

J is TRBJ2-3 and V is TRBV3-1 (or the pseudogene TRBV3-2); TRBD2 agrees at 8 bases. This CDR3 spans 16 amino acids. Germline loops: CDR1 LGHDT, CDR2 YNNKEL (reference sequence). The V segment lost 4 bases and the J segment 9 bases; nucleotides outside the gene matches: 15. CDR3 sequence (DNA): TGTGCCAGCAGCCGTTTAGCGGGGCCCCAGGGAGGCACGCAGTATTTT. Amino acid sequence: CASSRLAGPQGGTQYF.